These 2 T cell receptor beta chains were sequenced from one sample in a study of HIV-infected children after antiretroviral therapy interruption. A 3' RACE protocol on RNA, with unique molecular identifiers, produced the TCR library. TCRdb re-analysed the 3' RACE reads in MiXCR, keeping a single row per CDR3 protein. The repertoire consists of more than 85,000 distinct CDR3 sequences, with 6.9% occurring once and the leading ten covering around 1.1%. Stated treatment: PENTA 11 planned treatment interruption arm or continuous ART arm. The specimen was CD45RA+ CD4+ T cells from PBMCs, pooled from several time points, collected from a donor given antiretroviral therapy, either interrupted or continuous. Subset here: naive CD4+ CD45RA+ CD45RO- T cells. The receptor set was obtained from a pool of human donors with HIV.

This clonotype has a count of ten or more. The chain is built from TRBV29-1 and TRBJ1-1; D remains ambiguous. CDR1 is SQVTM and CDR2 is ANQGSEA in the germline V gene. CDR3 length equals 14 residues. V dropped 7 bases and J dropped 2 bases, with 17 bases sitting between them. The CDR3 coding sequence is TGCAGCGGGGAACGACGTTTGACAAACACTGAAGCTTTCTTT. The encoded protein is CSGERRLTNTEAFF.

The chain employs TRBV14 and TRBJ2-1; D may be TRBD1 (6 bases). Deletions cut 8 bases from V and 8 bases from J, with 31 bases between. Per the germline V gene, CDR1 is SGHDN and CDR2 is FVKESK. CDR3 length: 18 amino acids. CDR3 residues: CASATQGEDLLGIDEQFF. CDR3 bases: TGTGCCAGCGCAACACAGGGCGAGGATCTTCTGGGTATAGATGAGCAGTTCTTC.